This is a list of T cell receptor beta chains from one sample in a study of T cell repertoires in cytomegalovirus infection. Via MiXCR, TCRdb re-called the reads, giving one row per CDR3 protein. The data hold 100,000 to 150,000 distinct CDR3 sequences, with more than 7% observed a single time. Sequences were obtained from PBMCs. The receptors derive from a human donor in good health (CMV status not recorded). Some clones in this sample may be carry-over from other donors' samples. Each CDR3 is given with its conserved first and last residue. Fields, in order: D gene, V gene, CDR3 protein. The D gene is left open where the match is weak.

>TRBD1|TRBV29-1
CSVGQGGFGQYF
>.|TRBV11-3
CASSLRLAGHNEQFF
>TRBD1|TRBV11-2
CASSPPGQGRTNTQYF
>TRBD1|TRBV12-3/TRBV12-4
CASSLRTGNNEQFF
>.|TRBV7-2
CASSKDPTWNYGYTF
>.|TRBV7-2
CASSLEGRTAEAFF
>TRBD1|TRBV6-2/TRBV6-3
CASSPRTGLGTGELFF
>.|TRBV25-1
CASSREAYGYTF
>.|TRBV7-2
CASSSSALENEQFF
>TRBD2|TRBV7-2
CASSSGLAGGPVFETQYF
>.|TRBV28
CASGGGGYGYTF
>.|TRBV29-1
CSVGPNRVGEQYF
>TRBD1|TRBV7-6
CASSRGQDTEAFF
>.|TRBV5-1
CASTKGGEGYEQYF
>TRBD2|TRBV2
CASRAGLDYNEQFF
>TRBD1|TRBV14
CASSQVSGGYYGYTF
>.|TRBV6-5
CASSARGLNTGELFF
>.|TRBV6-2/TRBV6-3
CASSYGRRNSGNTIYF
>TRBD1|TRBV6-5
CASSYSNVGGSGKLFF
>.|TRBV2
CASSEVSYEQYF
>.|TRBV2
CASSEFVSTGELFF
>TRBD2|TRBV2
CASRTLRLAGGNEQFF
>TRBD2|TRBV28
CASSPISAGGRSTDTQYF
>.|TRBV29-1
CSVEERVMNTEAFF
>.|TRBV7-2
CASSPDTYGYTF
>TRBD1|TRBV7-2
CASSVGQGGNEQFF
>TRBD1|TRBV2
CASRWDRGDSPLHF
>.|TRBV29-1
CSVETGMRTDTQYF
>.|TRBV30
CAWSGGFWTGGFTDTQYF
>.|TRBV20-1
CSARGEGAPPDTQYF
>.|TRBV11-2
CASSCQPQHF
>.|TRBV12-3/TRBV12-4
CASWRGNIQYF
>.|TRBV29-1
CSVGGVLEAFF
>.|TRBV19
CASSIPGRYNEQFF
>.|TRBV29-1
CSVEDRTVKQYF
>.|TRBV19
CASSLSGGRNTEAFF
>.|TRBV20-1
CSARTGQETQYF
>TRBD2|TRBV7-2
CASSLGLAGGRTDTQYF
>TRBD1|TRBV20-1
CSARDHGQGGQPQHF
>.|TRBV5-4
CASRRRDSYEQYF
>.|TRBV19
CASSQQGTEAFF
>.|TRBV7-2
CASSLGPIEKLFF
>TRBD1|TRBV6-5
CASSRQGTVTTQYF
>.|TRBV14
CASSQEGEAFF
>.|TRBV7-8
CASSFSPTDTQYF
>TRBD1|TRBV5-4
CASSATGATNEKLFF
>.|TRBV2
CASSKDRGGNTIYF
>.|TRBV12-3/TRBV12-4
CASSFFPQNYGYTF
>.|TRBV20-1
CSANGRVSTEAFF
>TRBD1|TRBV5-1
CASSLGQGASNSPLHF
>.|TRBV7-6
CASSLDTRGLSTDTQYF
>TRBD1|TRBV2
CATSDRVAEKLFF
>TRBD1|TRBV7-9
CASSLPGQPNSPLHF
>TRBD2|TRBV2
CASSGSSGGAQNEQFF